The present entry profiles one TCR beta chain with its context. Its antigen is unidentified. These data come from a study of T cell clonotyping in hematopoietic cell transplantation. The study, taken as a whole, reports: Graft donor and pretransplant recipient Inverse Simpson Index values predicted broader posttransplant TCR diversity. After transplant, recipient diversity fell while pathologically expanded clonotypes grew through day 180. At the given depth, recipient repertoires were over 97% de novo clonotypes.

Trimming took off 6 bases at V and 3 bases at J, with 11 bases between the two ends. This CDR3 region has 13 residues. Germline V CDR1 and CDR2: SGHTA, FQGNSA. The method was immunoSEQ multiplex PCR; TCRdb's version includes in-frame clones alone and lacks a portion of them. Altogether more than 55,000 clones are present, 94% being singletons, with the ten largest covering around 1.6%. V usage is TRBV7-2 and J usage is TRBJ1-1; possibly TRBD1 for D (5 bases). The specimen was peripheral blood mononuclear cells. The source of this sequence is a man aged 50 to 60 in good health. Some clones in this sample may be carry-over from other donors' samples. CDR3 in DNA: TGTGCCAGCAGGAGTATAGGGGACACTGAAGCTTTCTTT. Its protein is CASRSIGDTEAFF.